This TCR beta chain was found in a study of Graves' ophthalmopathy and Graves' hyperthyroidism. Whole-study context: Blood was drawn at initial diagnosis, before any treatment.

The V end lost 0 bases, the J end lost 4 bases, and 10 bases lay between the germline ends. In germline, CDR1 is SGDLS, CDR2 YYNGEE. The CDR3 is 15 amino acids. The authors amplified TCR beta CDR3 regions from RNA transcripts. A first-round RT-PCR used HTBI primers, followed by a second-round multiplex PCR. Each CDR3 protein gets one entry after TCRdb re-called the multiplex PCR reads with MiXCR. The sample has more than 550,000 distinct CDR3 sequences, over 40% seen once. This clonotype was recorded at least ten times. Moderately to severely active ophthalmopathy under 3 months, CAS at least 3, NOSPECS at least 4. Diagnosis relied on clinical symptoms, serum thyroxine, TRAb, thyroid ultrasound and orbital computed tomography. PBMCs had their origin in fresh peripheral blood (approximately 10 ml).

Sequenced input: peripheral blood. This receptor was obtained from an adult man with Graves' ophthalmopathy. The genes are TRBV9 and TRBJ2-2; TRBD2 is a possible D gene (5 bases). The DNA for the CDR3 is TGTGCCAGCAGCGTAGGTGGAGGCTTCACCGGGGAGCTGTTTTTT. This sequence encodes CASSVGGGFTGELFF.